The rows below give T cell receptor beta chains drawn from one sample of a study of response to subunit inactivated influenza vaccine. From the RT-PCR reads, TCRdb called clonotypes with MiXCR, one entry per CDR3 protein. This table holds 550,000 to 650,000 distinct CDR3 sequences, 10% to 15% found once. This material consisted of PBMCs from blood, taken on the day of vaccination. These receptors all come from a man aged 50 or older who received an inactivated influenza vaccine. Both conserved end residues are part of each CDR3. The D gene is left open where the match is weak. Clone size is not always given. Where it is, it says once, few, many or a class for expanded clones.

J: TRBJ2-7; V: TRBV20-1; size: many; D: NA; DNA: TGCAGTGCTAGAGTCAAGGGGCTAAGCTACGAGCAGTACTTC; CDR3: CSARVKGLSYEQYF
J: TRBJ2-3; V: TRBV10-2; size: once; D: NA; DNA: TGCGCCAGCATCGATCCTTCAATTACGCAGTATTTT; CDR3: CASIDPSITQYF
J: TRBJ2-6; V: TRBV18; size: NA; D: NA; DNA: TGTGCCAGCTCCCCCTCGGTCTCTGGGGCCAACGTCCTGACTTTC; CDR3: CASSPSVSGANVLTF
J: TRBJ2-7; V: TRBV13; size: NA; D: TRBD2; DNA: TGTGCCAGCAGCTTAGAACTAGCGGGAAGCGAGCAGTACTTC; CDR3: CASSLELAGSEQYF
J: TRBJ1-5; V: TRBV20-1; size: many; D: NA; DNA: TGCAGTGCTAGAGATGAGGATCAGCCCCAGCATTTT; CDR3: CSARDEDQPQHF
J: TRBJ1-1; V: TRBV20-1; size: NA; D: NA; DNA: TGCAGTGCAGTGGAAACGAACCCTGAAGCTTTCTTT; CDR3: CSAVETNPEAFF
J: TRBJ2-7; V: TRBV12-3/TRBV12-4; size: few; D: TRBD1; DNA: TGTGCCAGCAGTTTTTCGGGACAGGGATACGAGCAGTACTTC; CDR3: CASSFSGQGYEQYF
J: TRBJ2-2; V: TRBV20-1; size: few; D: TRBD1; DNA: TGCAGTGCTAGCCAACAGGGGGCGCGAGTCGGGGAGCTGTTTTTT; CDR3: CSASQQGARVGELFF
J: TRBJ2-2; V: TRBV18; size: NA; D: TRBD1; DNA: TGTGCCAGCTCACCAATCGGACAGGGATACACCGGGGAGCTGTTTTTT; CDR3: CASSPIGQGYTGELFF
J: TRBJ2-2; V: TRBV5-1; size: NA; D: NA; DNA: TGCGCCAGCAGCTTAGGGGATAGAGGCGGGGAGCTGTTTTTT; CDR3: CASSLGDRGGELFF
J: TRBJ2-7; V: TRBV5-1; size: NA; D: TRBD1; DNA: TGCGCCAGCAGCTTGGAGGGACAGGTGGGAGCCTACGAGCAGTACTTC; CDR3: CASSLEGQVGAYEQYF
J: TRBJ1-4; V: TRBV12-3/TRBV12-4; size: many; D: NA; DNA: TGTGCCAGCAGCAAAGACAGGTTGGGGAATGAAAAACTGTTTTTT; CDR3: CASSKDRLGNEKLFF
J: TRBJ1-1; V: TRBV7-2; size: NA; D: NA; DNA: TGTGCCAGCAGCTTAGAAGTACAGGAAGCTTTCTTT; CDR3: CASSLEVQEAFF
J: TRBJ2-7; V: TRBV12-3/TRBV12-4; size: NA; D: NA; DNA: TGTGCCAGCAGTTCCCCAGGGACTCCCCAACCCTACGAGCAGTACTTC; CDR3: CASSSPGTPQPYEQYF
J: TRBJ2-5; V: TRBV7-2; size: NA; D: TRBD2; DNA: TGTGCCAGCAGCTTCATGGCTAGCGGGAGCAGAGAGACCCAGTACTTC; CDR3: CASSFMASGSRETQYF
J: TRBJ1-5; V: TRBV6-2/TRBV6-3; size: NA; D: NA; DNA: TGTGCCAGCAGTACCCCCGGGACCCGCAATCAGCCCCAGCATTTT; CDR3: CASSTPGTRNQPQHF
J: TRBJ1-2; V: TRBV6-5; size: NA; D: NA; DNA: TGTGCCAGCGGGGACCTCTATGGCTACACCTTC; CDR3: CASGDLYGYTF
J: TRBJ2-1; V: TRBV7-3; size: few; D: NA; DNA: TGTGCCAGCAGCTTAGGGAGTGGGGGGTCGAATGAGCAGTTCTTC; CDR3: CASSLGSGGSNEQFF
J: TRBJ2-2; V: TRBV6-1; size: few; D: NA; DNA: TGTGCGACGGAGAGGGCCTGGGGGACCGGGGAGCTGTTTTTT; CDR3: CATERAWGTGELFF
J: TRBJ1-5; V: TRBV3-1; size: NA; D: TRBD1; DNA: TGTGCCAGCAGTCGCGCAGGGGGCGGCAATCAGCCCCAGCATTTT; CDR3: CASSRAGGGNQPQHF
J: TRBJ2-5; V: TRBV12-3/TRBV12-4; size: NA; D: TRBD2; DNA: TGTGCCAGCAGTTTTTTTAGCGGGAGATCGGAGACCCAGTACTTC; CDR3: CASSFFSGRSETQYF
J: TRBJ2-1; V: TRBV6-1; size: few; D: TRBD1; DNA: TGTGCCAGATTCCGGGACAGGGCAATTCCTGAGCAGTTCTTC; CDR3: CARFRDRAIPEQFF
J: TRBJ2-7; V: TRBV3-1; size: few; D: NA; DNA: TGTGCCAGCAGCCAAGTGGGGAGAGGGGCTACCTACGAGCAGTACTTC; CDR3: CASSQVGRGATYEQYF